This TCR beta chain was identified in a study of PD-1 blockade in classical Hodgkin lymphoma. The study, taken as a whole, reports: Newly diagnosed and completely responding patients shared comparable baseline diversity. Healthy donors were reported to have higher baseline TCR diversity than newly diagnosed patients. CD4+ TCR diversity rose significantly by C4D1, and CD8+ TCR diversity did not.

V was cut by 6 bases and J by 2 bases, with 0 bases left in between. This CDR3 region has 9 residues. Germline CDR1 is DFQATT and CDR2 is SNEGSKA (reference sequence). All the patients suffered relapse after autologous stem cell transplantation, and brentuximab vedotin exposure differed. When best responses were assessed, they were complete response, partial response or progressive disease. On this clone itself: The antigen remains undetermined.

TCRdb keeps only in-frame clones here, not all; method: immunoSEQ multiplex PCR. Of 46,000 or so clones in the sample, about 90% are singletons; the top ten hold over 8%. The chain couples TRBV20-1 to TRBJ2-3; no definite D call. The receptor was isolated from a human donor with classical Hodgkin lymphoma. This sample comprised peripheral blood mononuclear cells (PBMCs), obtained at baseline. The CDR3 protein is CSATDTQYF. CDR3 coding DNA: TGCAGTGCCACAGATACGCAGTATTTT.